The next 24 T cell receptor beta chains were all read from a single sample in a study of cytomegalovirus exposure and HLA in healthy donors. Use of 60 Vbeta and 13 Jbeta primers characterized the PCR. The data were produced by immunoSEQ multiplex PCR, yet TCRdb's version contains in-frame clones alone and is incomplete. Recorded for this sample: fewer than 100,000 clones. The sequenced sample was PBMCs. Receptors originate from a man over 45 in good health and CMV-seronegative.

This chain connects TRBV25-1 to TRBJ1-5; tentative D call: TRBD1 (5 bases). The CDR3 runs 13 residues. The germline gives CDR1 MGHDK, CDR2 SYGVNS. The V gene lost 2 bases and the J gene lost 4 bases, with 6 bases spanning the gap. The CDR3 region has the DNA TGTGCCAGCAGTGAACAGGGTAATCAGCCCCAGCATTTT. It yields the protein CASSEQGNQPQHF.

CDR3 DNA: TGTGCCAGCAGCTATCAGGGATCATATCAGCCCCAGCATTTT. Amino acid sequence: CASSYQGSYQPQHF. V usage is TRBV7-9 and J usage is TRBJ1-5, with a weak D call TRBD1 (5 bases). In germline, CDR1 is SEHNR, CDR2 FQNEAQ (reference sequence). The V gene lost 4 bases and the J gene lost 5 bases, with 12 bases spanning the gap. This CDR3 is 14 amino acids long.

V and J are TRBV19 and TRBJ1-5, with TRBD1 as a possible D gene (5 bases). There are 16 residues in the CDR3. Germline CDR1 reads LNHDA; CDR2 reads SQIVND (reference sequence). The V end was cut by 5 bases, the J end by 0 bases, with 14 bases between. CDR3 in DNA: TGTGCCAGTAGTGCCGCGGGACGGGTTAGCAATCAGCCCCAGCATTTT. Translation gives CASSAAGRVSNQPQHF.

To note about this clone: At one end, the junction sequence differs from germline, possibly due to a read error. This same CDR3 is encoded by further DNA sequences in the sample. This chain connects TRBV18 to TRBJ1-6; D not resolved. Germline CDR1 reads KGHSH; CDR2 reads LQKENI. The CDR3 totals 14 residues. This CDR3 is CASSPPGVNSPLHF. The CDR3 DNA reads as TGTGCCAGCTCACCACCAGGAGTAAATTCGCCCCTCCACTTT.

The chain combines TRBV11-1 with TRBJ2-6; TRBD1 aligns across 7 bases. The V gene end was trimmed by 1 base and the J gene end by 0 bases; junction bases not matched to a gene: 3. The CDR3 contains 17 residues. CDR1 and CDR2 (germline): SGHAT, FQDESV (reference sequence). The CDR3: CASSLGQGPSGANVLTF. DNA of the CDR3: TGTGCCAGCAGCTTAGGACAGGGACCCTCTGGGGCCAACGTCCTGACTTTC.

V is TRBV11-2 and J is TRBJ2-7, with 8 bases identical to TRBD1. The germline V gene encodes CDR1 SGHAT and CDR2 FQNNGV. V shed 5 bases and J 5 bases; nucleotides not matched to a gene: 8. This CDR3 region has 14 residues. The CDR3 protein is CASSPGQGLNEQYF. For the CDR3, the DNA is TGTGCCAGCAGCCCAGGACAGGGTCTCAACGAGCAGTACTTC.

The chain couples TRBV2 to TRBJ1-1; D uncertain. Germline V gives CDR1 SNHLY, CDR2 FYNNEI. This CDR3 is built from 12 residues. The V end was cut by 4 bases, the J end by 6 bases, with 9 bases between. CDR3 loop: CASSGPFSEAFF. As DNA, the CDR3 is TGTGCCAGCAGTGGGCCGTTCTCTGAAGCTTTCTTT. Together with reference TRBV2 and TRBJ1-1, the CDR3 gives the full variable domain: EPEVTQTPSHQVTQMGQEVILRCVPISNHLYFYWYRQILGQKVEFLVSFYNNEISEKSEIFDDQFSVERPDGSNFTLKIRSTKLEDSAMYFCASSGPFSEAFFGQGTRLTVV.

V gene TRBV7-9 combines with J gene TRBJ1-6; a weak D match, TRBD1 (5 bases). Between the trimmed V and J ends, which lost 4 bases and 7 bases, there was a span of 20 bases. Germline-derived CDR1 and CDR2 are SEHNR and FQNEAQ (reference sequence). This CDR3 comprises 17 residues. This CDR3 is CASSSTKGRGGNSPLHF. DNA of the CDR3: TGTGCCAGCAGCTCCACTAAGGGGAGGGGCGGAAATTCACCCCTCCACTTT.

The rearrangement uses TRBV15 and TRBJ2-4, with a tentative D call TRBD2 (6 bases). The germline V and J ends were trimmed by 3 bases and 5 bases, with 14 bases remaining between them. Germline CDR1 is LNHNV and CDR2 is YYDKDF (reference sequence). This CDR3 contains 15 residues. CDR3 amino acids: CATSRGGGGENIQYF. DNA for the CDR3: TGTGCCACCAGCAGGGGTGGCGGAGGGGAAAACATTCAGTACTTC.

The chain links TRBV5-4 to TRBJ2-3; 7 bases align to TRBD1. The V gene's germline CDR1 is SGHNT and CDR2 YYREEE (reference sequence). The CDR3 is made up of 16 amino acids. The V gene end was trimmed by 0 bases and the J gene end by 2 bases; junction bases not matched to a gene: 6. CDR3 in DNA: TGTGCCAGCAGCTTGGATCTGACAGGGCCCACAGATACGCAGTATTTT. It codes for CASSLDLTGPTDTQYF.

The chain carries TRBV5-1 and TRBJ2-3; 7 bases fit TRBD2. The CDR3 extends over 15 amino acids. CDR1 is SGHRS and CDR2 is YFSETQ in the germline V gene. V was clipped by 1 base and J by 0 bases; unmatched bases: 2. CDR3 amino acids: CASSLLGGSTDTQYF. In DNA form, the CDR3 reads TGCGCCAGCAGCTTGTTGGGGGGGAGCACAGATACGCAGTATTTT.

The CDR3 region is CASSLRQGGADTQYF. The CDR3 region has the DNA TGTGCCAGCAGCTTACGACAGGGTGGGGCAGATACGCAGTATTTT. V usage is TRBV7-3 and J usage is TRBJ2-3; the match to TRBD1 covers 7 bases. V lost 2 bases to trimming and J lost 4 bases; unmatched junction nucleotides: 6. The CDR3 totals 15 residues. CDR1 and CDR2 from the germline V gene are SGHTA and FQGTGA.

This rearrangement joins TRBV5-5 to TRBJ2-1; D is possibly TRBD2 (5 bases). Trimming left V 7 bases short and J 6 bases short, with 17 bases between. Germline V gives CDR1 SGHKS, CDR2 YYEKEE (reference sequence). The CDR3 covers 14 residues. CDR3: CASLELGEGNEQFF. For the CDR3, the DNA is TGTGCCAGCCTGGAACTTGGCGAGGGCAATGAGCAGTTCTTC. Combining the CDR3 with reference TRBV5-5 and TRBJ2-1 gives the whole variable domain DAGVTQSPTHLIKTRGQQVTLRCSPISGHKSVSWYQQVLGQGPQFIFQYYEKEERGRGNFPDRFSARQFPNYSSELNVNALLLGDSALYLCASLELGEGNEQFFGPGTRLTVL.

The CDR3 region is CASSYARGQDYEQYF. The DNA of the CDR3 is TGTGCCAGCAGTTACGCCCGGGGACAGGACTACGAGCAGTACTTC. This chain joins TRBV6-5 and TRBJ2-7; 8 bases are shared with TRBD1. The J segment lost 3 bases and the V segment lost 2 bases, leaving 6 bases of the junction unmatched. Germline V gives CDR1 MNHEY, CDR2 SVGAGI. The CDR3 totals 15 residues.

This chain links TRBV4-3 with TRBJ2-2; 10 bases align to TRBD2. Germline V lookup: CDR1 LGHNA, CDR2 YSLEER. The J segment lost 7 bases and the V segment lost 3 bases, leaving 8 bases of the junction unmatched. The CDR3 loop spans 16 amino acids. This CDR3 is CASSHRPGLAIGELFF. In DNA, the CDR3 is TGCGCCAGCAGCCACCGACCGGGACTAGCGATCGGGGAGCTGTTTTTT.

The V gene is TRBV27, the J gene TRBJ1-5; a possible D gene is TRBD1 (5 bases). Germline lookup yields CDR1 MNHEY and CDR2 SMNVEV (reference sequence). This CDR3 is 16 amino acids long. V lost 3 bases and J lost 2, with 14 bases in between. CDR3 nucleotides: TGTGCCAGCAGTTTTTCGGGGGGTCCTCGCAATCAGCCCCAGCATTTT. Translation gives CASSFSGGPRNQPQHF.

The chain has TRBV6-5 and TRBJ2-7, with 8 bases matching TRBD2. The CDR3 contains 15 residues. CDR1 is MNHEY and CDR2 is SVGAGI in the germline V gene. Trimming cost V 0 bases and J 2 bases; bases outside gene matches: 3. The CDR3 bases are TGTGCCAGCAGTTACTCAAGCGGGGGAACCTACGAGCAGTACTTC. Amino acids: CASSYSSGGTYEQYF.

The rearrangement links TRBV9 to TRBJ1-2, with TRBD1 matching 7 bases. There are 14 residues in the CDR3. CDR1 is SGDLS and CDR2 is YYNGEE in the germline V gene. V gave up 4 bases and J gave up 4 bases; unmatched junction bases: 7. The CDR3 region has the DNA TGTGCCAGCAGCCATGGGACAGACTTCTATGGCTACACCTTC. It is translated as CASSHGTDFYGYTF.

V is TRBV5-1 and J is TRBJ2-3; 11 bases match TRBD2. J was trimmed by 4 bases and V by 5 bases; bases with no gene match: 3. Germline CDR1 is SGHRS and CDR2 is YFSETQ. This CDR3 region has 14 residues. The CDR3: CASRTSGGADTQYF. The CDR3 DNA is TGCGCCAGCAGAACTAGCGGGGGCGCAGATACGCAGTATTTT.

V usage is TRBV7-8 and J usage is TRBJ1-4; 8 positions match TRBD1. After removal of 5 bases from V and 11 bases from J, the junction contained 13 bases not matched to a gene. Germline V gene data show CDR1 as SGHVS and CDR2 as FQNEAQ. This CDR3 is 15 amino acids long. CDR3 in amino acids: CASSILTGASGKLFF. CDR3 nucleotide sequence: TGTGCCAGCAGCATACTGACAGGGGCGTCGGGGAAACTGTTTTTT.

The gene calls are TRBV10-1 and TRBJ2-7; a weak D match, TRBD1 (6 bases). The germline gives CDR1 WNHNN, CDR2 SYGVQD (reference sequence). This CDR3 comprises 15 residues. V lost 4 bases, J lost 0 bases, and 13 bases lay in between. CDR3 sequence: CASSGAGGFSYEQYF. The CDR3 nucleotides read TGCGCCAGCAGTGGGGCTGGGGGCTTCTCCTACGAGCAGTACTTC.

The rearrangement links TRBV7-3 to TRBJ2-7; 10 nucleotides match TRBD2. Germline CDR1 SGHTA, CDR2 FQGTGA. The CDR3 contains 15 residues. Trimming took 5 bases from V and 0 from J; bases not matched to a gene: 4. The CDR3 DNA follows: TGTGCCAGCAGCCCTAGCGGGGGCCTCTCCTACGAGCAGTACTTC. It codes for CASSPSGGLSYEQYF. The complete variable domain, with remaining parts taken from reference TRBV7-3 and TRBJ2-7, reads GAGVSQTPSNKVTEKGKYVELRCDPISGHTALYWYRQSLGQGPEFLIYFQGTGAADDSGLPNDRFFAVRPEGSVSTLKIQRTERGDSAVYLCASSPSGGLSYEQYFGPGTRLTVT.

The rearrangement links TRBV27 to TRBJ2-6; a weak D match, TRBD2 (5 bases). Deletions cut 2 bases from V and 0 bases from J, with 14 bases between. The CDR3 has 18 amino acids. Germline V CDR1 and CDR2: MNHEY, SMNVEV (reference sequence). CDR3 coding DNA: TGTGCCAGCAGTTTAGGACTTGGGCAGAACTCTGGGGCCAACGTCCTGACTTTC. Residues: CASSLGLGQNSGANVLTF.

The chain has TRBV14 and TRBJ1-5; no firm D call. CDR3 length: 19 residues. Germline CDR1 reads SGHDN; CDR2 reads FVKESK. The V end lost 0 bases, the J end lost 0 bases, and 18 bases lay between the germline ends. The CDR3 DNA sequence: TGTGCCAGCAGCCAAGATCCGAAAGGGCGGGATTATAGCAATCAGCCCCAGCATTTT. Amino acids: CASSQDPKGRDYSNQPQHF.